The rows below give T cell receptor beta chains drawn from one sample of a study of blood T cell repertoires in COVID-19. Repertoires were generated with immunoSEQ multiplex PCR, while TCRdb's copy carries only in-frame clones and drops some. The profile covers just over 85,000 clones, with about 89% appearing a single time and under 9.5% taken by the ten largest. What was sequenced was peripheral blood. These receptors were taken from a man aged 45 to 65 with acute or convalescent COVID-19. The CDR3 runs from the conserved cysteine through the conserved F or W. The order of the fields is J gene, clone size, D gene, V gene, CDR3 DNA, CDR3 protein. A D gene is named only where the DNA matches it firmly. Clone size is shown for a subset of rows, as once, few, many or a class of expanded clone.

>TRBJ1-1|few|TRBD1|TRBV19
TGTGCCAGTAGTCAACGACCGGGACAGGGAGCCCAAGCTTTCTTT
CASSQRPGQGAQAFF
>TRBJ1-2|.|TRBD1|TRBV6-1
TGTGCCAGCAGTGAACCGGGACAGGGGCCCTATGGCTACACCTTC
CASSEPGQGPYGYTF
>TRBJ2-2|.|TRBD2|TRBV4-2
TGTGCCAGCAGCCAGGCTGGGGGGGGCACCGGGGAGCTGTTTTTT
CASSQAGGGTGELFF
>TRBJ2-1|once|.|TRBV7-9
TGTGCCAGCAGCTTAGTGGCTTCTGAGCAGTTCTTC
CASSLVASEQFF
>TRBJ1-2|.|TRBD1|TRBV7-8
TGTGCCAGCAGCCCGGCGGACAGGGACTATGGCTACACCTTC
CASSPADRDYGYTF
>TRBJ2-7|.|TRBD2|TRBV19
TGTGCCAGTAGACCGACGGGGGGGCGCACCGAGCAGTACTTC
CASRPTGGRTEQYF
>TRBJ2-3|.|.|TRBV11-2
TGTGCCAGCAGCTTAGTGGCCGATACGCAGTATTTT
CASSLVADTQYF
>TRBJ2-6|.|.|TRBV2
TGTGCCAGCAGTGATGGCCAGGGGGGATCTGGGGCCAACGTCCTGACTTTC
CASSDGQGGSGANVLTF
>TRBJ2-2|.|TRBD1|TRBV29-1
TGCAGCGTTGGGACAGGGCCCGGGGAGCTGTTTTTT
CSVGTGPGELFF
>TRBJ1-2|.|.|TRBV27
TGTGCCAGCAGTTTATATTTTTCGAGGAATCGGGACTATGGCTACACCTTC
CASSLYFSRNRDYGYTF
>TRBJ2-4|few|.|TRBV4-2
TGTGCCAGCAGCCAAGTCGGAGGGGGCGTCGTTCCCGCCAAAAACATTCAGTACTTC
CASSQVGGGVVPAKNIQYF
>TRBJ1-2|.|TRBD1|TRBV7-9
TGTGCCAGCAGTACAGGGGGCGCGCGTGGCTACACCTTC
CASSTGGARGYTF
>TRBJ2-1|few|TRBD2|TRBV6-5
TGTGCCACCAAGCCCAGGACTAGTTCGTACAATGAGCAGTTCTTC
CATKPRTSSYNEQFF
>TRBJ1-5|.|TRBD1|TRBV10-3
TGTGCCACCGGACAGGACGTTGGTCAGCCCCAGCATTTT
CATGQDVGQPQHF
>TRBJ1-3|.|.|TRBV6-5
TGTGCCAGCACCCACACCGGAAACACCATATATTTT
CASTHTGNTIYF
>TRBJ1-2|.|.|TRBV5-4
TGTGCCAGCCACCATGGCCTAGCTAACTATGGCTACACCTTC
CASHHGLANYGYTF
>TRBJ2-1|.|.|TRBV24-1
TGTGCCACCAGTGTCGGAGGGGGCGAATTAAGGCAGTTCTTC
CATSVGGGELRQFF
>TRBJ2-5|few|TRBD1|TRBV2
TGTGCCAGCAGTGTCAGGACAGGTCAAGAGACCCAGTACTTC
CASSVRTGQETQYF
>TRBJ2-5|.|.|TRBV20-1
TGCAGTGCTGTGGCCCCAACCCAGTACTTC
CSAVAPTQYF
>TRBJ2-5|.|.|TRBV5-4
TGTGCCAGCAGGGACCTGGCGGGGGAGACCCAGTACTTC
CASRDLAGETQYF
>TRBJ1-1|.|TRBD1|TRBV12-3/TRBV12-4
TGTGCCAGCAGAATACAGGGGGGCACTGAAGCTTTCTTT
CASRIQGGTEAFF
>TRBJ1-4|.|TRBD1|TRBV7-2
TGTGCCAGCAGCTTAGTCAGGGGGGAAAAACTGTTTTTT
CASSLVRGEKLFF
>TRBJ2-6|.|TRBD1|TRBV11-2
TGTGCCAGCAGCCCTAACGCCGGGACAGGGGGCGTGGAGGCCAACGTCCTGACTTTC
CASSPNAGTGGVEANVLTF
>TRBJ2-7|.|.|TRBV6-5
TGTGCCAGCAGTCCCCGGGGAGCCAGCTCCTACGAGCAGTACTTC
CASSPRGASSYEQYF
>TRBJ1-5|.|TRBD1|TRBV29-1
TGCAGCGTTATGACAGGGACCAATCAGCCCCAGCATTTT
CSVMTGTNQPQHF
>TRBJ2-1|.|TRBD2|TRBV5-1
TGCGCCAGCAGCTTGGCAGCGGGGGGAGGGAATGAGCAGTTCTTC
CASSLAAGGGNEQFF
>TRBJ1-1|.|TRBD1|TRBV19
TGTGCCAGTAGTTTGGGACAGGGTGGGACTGAAGCTTTCTTT
CASSLGQGGTEAFF
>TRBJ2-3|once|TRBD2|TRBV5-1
TGCGCCAGCAGCTTGGGCAGCGGGGGGATCACAGATACGCAGTATTTT
CASSLGSGGITDTQYF
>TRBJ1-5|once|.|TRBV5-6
TGTGCCAGCAGCTTTCGGGGTCTTAGCAATCAGCCCCAGCATTTT
CASSFRGLSNQPQHF
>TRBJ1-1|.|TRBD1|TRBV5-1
TGCGCCAGCAGCATACGTACAGGGGATCCCACTGAAGCTTTCTTT
CASSIRTGDPTEAFF
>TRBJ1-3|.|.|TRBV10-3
TGTGCCATCAGTGATACAGGGACGGGAAACACCATATATTTT
CAISDTGTGNTIYF
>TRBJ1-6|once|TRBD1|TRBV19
TGTGCCAGTAGTCCAGCAATCGGGACAGGGAATTCACCCCTCCACTTT
CASSPAIGTGNSPLHF
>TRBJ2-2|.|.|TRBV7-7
TGTGCCAGCAGACCCGACACGGCCACCGGGGAGCTGTTTTTT
CASRPDTATGELFF